Below, 3 T cell receptor beta chains from the same sample are listed, as sequenced in a study of blood T cell repertoires in COVID-19. Profiled with immunoSEQ multiplex PCR; TCRdb holds only in-frame clones, not every one. The sample gives some 110,000 clones, roughly 80% of which show up once; around 2% is in the top ten. Material: peripheral blood. Receptors were obtained from a man aged 25 to 40 with acute or convalescent COVID-19.

This clone was found once. V usage is TRBV7-2 and J usage is TRBJ1-1; 10 positions agree with TRBD1. This CDR3 comprises 15 residues. V was pared by 3 bases and J by 4 bases, with 5 bases of the junction left unmatched. Germline V gives CDR1 SGHTA, CDR2 FQGNSA. Written as DNA, the CDR3 is TGTGCCAGCAGCTTGGGACAGGGGCTTAGCACTGAAGCTTTCTTT. As protein: CASSLGQGLSTEAFF.

This sequence joins TRBV30 and TRBJ1-5; D not resolved. Germline V gene lookup returns CDR1 GTSNPN and CDR2 SVGIG (reference sequence). CDR3 length: 16 residues. V was trimmed by 2 bases and J by 3 bases, leaving 17 bases between them. DNA of the CDR3: TGTGCCTGGAGTACCCCTTCCGGAGGGAACAATCAGCCCCAGCATTTT. Encoded protein: CAWSTPSGGNNQPQHF.

V usage is TRBV28 and J usage is TRBJ1-2; D remains ambiguous. Trimming shortened V by 8 bases and J by 1 base, and 17 bases separated the two germline ends. The germline V gene encodes CDR1 MDHEN and CDR2 SYDVKM. The CDR3 sequence is 15 residues long. CDR3 in amino acids: CASVSGRQLNYGYTF. The CDR3 bases are TGTGCCAGCGTTTCCGGGAGGCAGCTTAACTATGGCTACACCTTC.